Sequencing of this T cell receptor (beta chain) was carried out in a study of blood T cell repertoires in COVID-19. The repertoire was sequenced with immunoSEQ multiplex PCR; TCRdb's copy has only in-frame clones and lacks some. The sample holds tens of thousands of clones, approximately 86% seen once. J was trimmed by 1 base and V by 4 bases; bases with no gene match: 11. There are 18 residues in the CDR3. Germline CDR1 is KGHSH and CDR2 is LQKENI. The gene calls are TRBV18 and TRBJ2-3, with 10 bases matching TRBD1. Sequenced input: peripheral blood. The receptor was derived from a man older than 75 with active COVID-19. CDR3 amino acids: CASSQQTGGRGGTDTQYF. The CDR3 nucleotides read TGTGCCAGCTCACAGCAGACAGGGGGCCGAGGGGGCACAGATACGCAGTATTTT.